This TCR beta chain emerged from a study of T cells in women clearing cervical HPV infection. Each participant carried one incident cervical HPV16 infection only. Concerning this clone: At one end the junction does not follow the germline gene, possibly because of a read error. Read data end 3 residues before the CDR3 end; the end is taken from the germline J gene.

The repertoire was sequenced with immunoSEQ multiplex PCR; TCRdb's copy has only in-frame clones and lacks some. The table for this sample gives fewer than 20,000 clones. CDR3 length equals 16 residues. The germline CDR1 and CDR2 sequences are LGHNA and YNFKEQ. The chain has TRBV4-2 and TRBJ2-3; the match to TRBD2 covers 10 bases. The clonotype originates from a woman between 18 and 70 years old with a cervical HPV16 infection that either progressed to CIN3+ or cleared (not recorded which). The sequenced sample was blood buffy coat. The part of the CDR3 DNA that was read is TGCGCCAGCAGCCAAGAGCTAGCGGGAGCTGAAGATACG. This encodes CASSQELAGAEDT. The CDR3 in its entirety is CASSQELAGAEDTQYF.